This T cell receptor (beta chain) was identified during a study of monozygotic twins with inflammatory bowel disease. A remark on this clonotype: Its target is not known.

Molecular identifiers with 6-nucleotide sample barcodes were added during cDNA synthesis via template switching. TCRdb reprocessed the 5' RACE reads, keeping one entry per CDR3 protein, no DNA. The sample's table shows approximately 150,000 distinct CDR3 sequences. The CDR3 contains 15 residues. Study-wide results and caveats: Telling different T cell subtypes apart from each other was not possible. Added variability in patient repertoires may stem from differing immunosuppressive treatments.

This TCR was sampled from a human donor with ulcerative colitis or Crohn's disease, or a healthy co-twin of an affected twin (not recorded which). The chain recombines TRBV12-3 or TRBV12-4 with TRBJ2-7; checking the TCRdb D call of TRBD2 is not possible without DNA. Specimen: blood. This CDR3 is CASSLGASQNYEQYF.